These 18 T cell receptor beta chains originate from one sample sequenced in a study of blood T cell repertoires in COVID-19. Here immunoSEQ multiplex PCR was the method, and the copy in TCRdb shows in-frame clones only, minus some. The sample carries about 49,000 clones, 75% to 90% recorded once. The source material was peripheral blood. These receptors were obtained from a woman aged 80 or over with COVID-19, enrolled during active disease.

The chain carries TRBV6-5 and TRBJ1-5; D call uncertain. Germline V gene data show CDR1 as MNHEY and CDR2 as SVGAGI. This CDR3 contains 15 residues. V shed 9 bases and J shed 0 bases, with 15 bases lying between them. This CDR3 is CASMGREYSNQPQHF. The CDR3 nucleotides are TGTGCCAGTATGGGTCGGGAGTATAGCAATCAGCCCCAGCATTTT.

This clone came up a few times. This sequence joins TRBV6-5 and TRBJ1-2; 10 bases fit TRBD1. Looked up from germline, CDR1 is MNHEY and CDR2 is SVGAGI. The CDR3 loop spans 14 amino acids. J gave up 8 bases and V 6 bases, and 9 bases lay outside the gene matches. CDR3: CASRGTGVVAGYTF. The CDR3 DNA is TGTGCCAGCAGGGGGACAGGGGTCGTCGCGGGCTACACCTTC.

This clone appeared a few times. The V gene is TRBV19, the J gene TRBJ1-1; D is unclear. V lost 4 bases and J 0 bases, leaving 12 bases between the germline ends. CDR1 and CDR2 (germline): LNHDA, SQIVND (reference sequence). The CDR3 length is 15 residues. CDR3 loop: CASSRSDIMNTEAFF. CDR3 bases: TGTGCCAGTAGTAGATCAGACATAATGAACACTGAAGCTTTCTTT.

The chain links TRBV28 to TRBJ1-2, with D tentatively TRBD1 (5 bases). Germline CDR1 is MDHEN and CDR2 is SYDVKM. V shed 6 bases and J shed 8 bases, with 19 bases lying between them. The CDR3 covers 14 residues. The CDR3 here is CASRPPSRVYGYTF. The CDR3 DNA reads TGTGCCAGCAGACCACCCAGCAGGGTTTACGGCTACACCTTC.

V gene TRBV19 combines with J gene TRBJ1-1, with a weak D call TRBD1 (5 bases). Deletions cut 4 bases from V and 1 base from J, with 7 bases between. The CDR3 extends over 13 amino acids. The germline V gene has CDR1 LNHDA and CDR2 SQIVND (reference sequence). The CDR3 DNA sequence: TGTGCCAGTAGTAGTACAGGGAACACTGAAGCTTTCTTT. Protein: CASSSTGNTEAFF.

The J gene is TRBJ2-3, the V gene TRBV4-2, with 7 bases aligning to TRBD2. CDR1 and CDR2 from the germline V gene are LGHNA and YNFKEQ. The ends lost 1 base at V and 4 bases at J; junction bases unmatched: 11. This CDR3 contains 17 residues. CDR3 nucleotide sequence: TGTGCCAGCAGCCAAGGAGCCCCGGGACTAACCCCAGATACGCAGTATTTT. Translating it yields CASSQGAPGLTPDTQYF.

The chain recombines TRBV7-6 with TRBJ1-5, with D hard to call. Germline CDR1 and CDR2: SGHVS and FNYEAQ. This CDR3 region has 16 residues. The germline V and J ends were trimmed by 4 bases and 0 bases, with 13 bases remaining between them. The CDR3 protein is CASSSAAGISNQPQHF. CDR3 nucleotide sequence: TGTGCCAGCAGCTCAGCGGCGGGGATTAGCAATCAGCCCCAGCATTTT.

This clone was detected once. The chain couples TRBV19 to TRBJ2-7; 7 nucleotides line up with TRBD2. Germline V lookup: CDR1 LNHDA, CDR2 SQIVND (reference sequence). V was clipped by 5 bases and J by 4 bases; unmatched bases: 11. CDR3 length equals 15 residues. CDR3 residues: CASSLRAGREYEQYF. The CDR3 DNA follows: TGTGCCAGTAGTCTAAGGGCAGGGCGGGAGTACGAGCAGTACTTC. Complete variable domain (other parts from reference TRBV19 and TRBJ2-7): DGGITQSPKYLFRKEGQNVTLSCEQNLNHDAMYWYRQDPGQGLRLIYYSQIVNDFQKGDIAEGYSVSREKKESFPLTVTSAQKNPTAFYLCASSLRAGREYEQYFGPGTRLTVT.

The chain has TRBV19 and TRBJ1-3; D ambiguous. The CDR3 totals 14 residues. Germline CDR1 is LNHDA and CDR2 is SQIVND (reference sequence). Trimming took 4 bases from V and 0 from J, leaving 7 bases between them. CDR3 nucleotides: TGTGCCAGTAGTACCTGGGCCTCTGGAAACACCATATATTTT. Encoded protein: CASSTWASGNTIYF.

The chain combines TRBV2 with TRBJ1-3; unclear D gene. V was cut by 0 bases and J by 8 bases, with 8 bases left in between. Germline V gene data show CDR1 as SNHLY and CDR2 as FYNNEI. This CDR3 has 13 residues. This chain's CDR3 is CASSEARRDTIYF. CDR3 nucleotides: TGTGCCAGCAGTGAAGCAAGAAGAGACACCATATATTTT.

The V and J genes are TRBV27 and TRBJ1-1, with D unclear. Germline V gene data show CDR1 as MNHEY and CDR2 as SMNVEV (reference sequence). The CDR3 totals 12 residues. Trimming took 9 bases from V and 3 from J, leaving 11 bases between them. The CDR3 loop reads CARLAAHTEAFF. In nucleotides, the CDR3 is TGTGCCAGACTGGCGGCCCACACTGAAGCTTTCTTT.

This clone was detected only a few times. The chain has TRBV2 and TRBJ1-4; 10 bases are a match to TRBD1. The length of the CDR3 is 13 residues. The germline gives CDR1 SNHLY, CDR2 FYNNEI. The V segment lost 10 bases and the J segment 6 bases; nucleotides outside the gene matches: 5. The CDR3 loop is CATGTGVDEKLFF. The CDR3, as DNA: TGTGCCACCGGGACAGGGGTCGATGAAAAACTGTTTTTT.

The genes are TRBV5-1 and TRBJ2-3; 11 bases line up with TRBD2. CDR3 length: 14 residues. Germline V gene lookup returns CDR1 SGHRS and CDR2 YFSETQ. Trimming at V came to 8 bases and at J to 2 bases, leaving 4 bases not matched to a gene. Here the CDR3 DNA reads TGCGCCAGTAGACTAGCGGGGTCCACAGATACGCAGTATTTT. Translated: CASRLAGSTDTQYF.

The V gene is TRBV28, the J gene TRBJ1-5; 9 bases line up with TRBD1. The ends lost 6 bases at V and 6 bases at J; junction bases unmatched: 6. Germline CDR1 and CDR2: MDHEN and SYDVKM. The CDR3 extends over 14 amino acids. CDR3 residues: CASRPTGGGQPQHF. DNA for the CDR3: TGTGCCAGCAGACCGACAGGGGGAGGTCAGCCCCAGCATTTT. The variable domain in full, with the rest retrieved from reference TRBV28 and TRBJ1-5, is DVKVTQSSRYLVKRTGEKVFLECVQDMDHENMFWYRQDPGLGLRLIYFSYDVKMKEKGDIPEGYSVSREKKERFSLILESASTNQTSMYLCASRPTGGGQPQHFGDGTRLSIL.

The rearrangement links TRBV18 to TRBJ1-1; no reliable D call. The CDR3 extends over 14 amino acids. The germline CDR1 and CDR2 sequences are KGHSH and LQKENI. V was pared by 2 bases and J by 1 base, with 8 bases between. CDR3 in DNA: TGTGCCAGCTCACCAACGGGAGGGAACACTGAAGCTTTCTTT. Translated, it gives CASSPTGGNTEAFF.

The rearrangement uses TRBV19 and TRBJ2-1; 8 positions match TRBD1. Germline values: CDR1 LNHDA, CDR2 SQIVND (reference sequence). The V and J ends lost 3 bases and 5 bases, in that order; junction bases with no gene match: 6. The CDR3 is 15 amino acids. CDR3 residues: CASSMTGEGHNEQFF. CDR3 DNA sequence: TGTGCCAGTAGTATGACAGGGGAAGGACACAATGAGCAGTTCTTC.

This clone was observed a single time. This chain uses TRBV7-8 with TRBJ2-5; 11 bases line up with TRBD1. The germline CDR1 and CDR2 sequences are SGHVS and FQNEAQ. This CDR3 spans 16 amino acids. V lost 5 bases to trimming and J lost 4 bases; unmatched junction nucleotides: 9. The CDR3 loop is CASSLRDRGFGETQYF. CDR3 in DNA: TGTGCCAGCAGCCTCCGGGACAGGGGGTTCGGAGAGACCCAGTACTTC.

This chain uses TRBV2 with TRBJ1-1; 9 bases agree with TRBD1. The J segment lost 2 bases and the V segment lost 6 bases, leaving 7 bases of the junction unmatched. CDR1 SNHLY and CDR2 FYNNEI come from the germline V gene. This CDR3 region has 15 residues. The CDR3 nucleotides read TGTGCCAGCAGAGCACAGGGGGCGGTTAACACTGAAGCTTTCTTT. It specifies CASRAQGAVNTEAFF.